A selection of T cell receptor beta chains follows, all from one sample in a study of blood T cell repertoires in COVID-19. Assay: immunoSEQ multiplex PCR; the TCRdb copy retains only in-frame clones and omits some. In the table there are approximately 240,000 clones, around 82% of which are singletons. The specimen was peripheral blood. The receptors here all came from a woman at least 80 years old with active or convalescent COVID-19. Both conserved end residues are part of each CDR3. Each record gives: D gene, V gene, clone size, J gene, CDR3 protein, CDR3 DNA. A D gene is named only where the DNA matches it firmly. Some rows have no size entry. The others give once, few or many, or a class for an expanded clone.

>-|TRBV21-1|many|TRBJ1-5
CASSKAPGGANQPQHF
TGTGCCAGCAGCAAAGCGCCGGGAGGGGCCAATCAGCCCCAGCATTTT
>-|TRBV7-9|-|TRBJ1-2
CASSSPTTSNPYGYTF
TGTGCCAGCAGCTCACCAACGACATCGAACCCCTATGGCTACACCTTC
>-|TRBV15|many|TRBJ2-7
CATSRRQVEYEQYF
TGTGCCACCAGCAGACGGCAGGTTGAATACGAGCAGTACTTC
>TRBD1|TRBV5-6|-|TRBJ2-7
CASSRDRRRSYEQYF
TGTGCCAGCAGCCGGGACAGGAGGCGCTCCTACGAGCAGTACTTC
>TRBD1|TRBV7-2|once|TRBJ2-7
CASSPRTGEKGYEQYF
TGTGCCAGCAGCCCTCGGACAGGGGAGAAGGGGTACGAGCAGTACTTC
>TRBD2|TRBV5-1|-|TRBJ2-7
CASSLGSGSSHEQYF
TGCGCCAGCAGCTTGGGTAGCGGGAGTTCCCACGAGCAGTACTTC
>TRBD2|TRBV7-8|-|TRBJ2-1
CASSPNLAGGTYNEQFF
TGTGCCAGCAGCCCAAATCTAGCGGGGGGAACCTACAATGAGCAGTTCTTC
>TRBD1|TRBV5-4|-|TRBJ2-6
CASSSRGRGANVLTF
TGTGCCAGCAGCTCCAGGGGGCGAGGGGCCAACGTCCTGACTTTC
>-|TRBV6-1|-|TRBJ2-1
CASSEVSGGYNEQFF
TGTGCCAGCAGTGAAGTTAGCGGAGGTTACAATGAGCAGTTCTTC
>TRBD1|TRBV3-1/TRBV3-2|once|TRBJ1-5
CASSERQGQPQHF
TGTGCCAGCAGCGAGCGACAGGGGCAGCCCCAGCATTTT
>TRBD2|TRBV7-9|few|TRBJ2-7
CASSLLAGGEQYF
TGTGCCAGCAGCCTGCTTGCGGGGGGCGAGCAGTACTTC
>TRBD2|TRBV15|-|TRBJ2-3
CATSREFTSGIEYF
TGTGCCACCAGCAGAGAATTCACTAGCGGGATTGAGTATTTT
>TRBD1|TRBV5-1|-|TRBJ2-7
CASSLGTGGEQYF
TGCGCCAGCAGCTTGGGGACAGGGGGCGAGCAGTACTTC
>TRBD1|TRBV29-1|few|TRBJ1-3
CSVAGTGVGNTIYF
TGCAGCGTCGCCGGGACAGGGGTCGGAAACACCATATATTTT